A selection of T cell receptor beta chains follows, all from one sample in a study of T cells after yellow fever vaccination. TCRdb redid the calling of the 5' RACE reads with MiXCR, one entry per CDR3 protein. The table records some 350,000 distinct CDR3 sequences, around 10% of them present only once. Here the sequenced sample was PBMCs, taken on the day of the first yellow fever vaccination. Source of these receptors: a man aged 18 to 29 who received the YFV17D yellow fever vaccine. Both conserved end residues are part of each CDR3. A D gene is named only where the DNA matches it firmly. Only some rows state a clone size, as once, few, many or a class for expanded clones.

>TRBV3-1|TRBJ2-7|many|-
TGTGCCAGCAGCCAACCCCGAAGGGAGCCCTACGAGCAGTACTTC
CASSQPRREPYEQYF
>TRBV29-1|TRBJ2-2|-|-
TGCAGCGTTGGATCATCCGGTACGAACACCGGGGAGCTGTTTTTT
CSVGSSGTNTGELFF
>TRBV25-1|TRBJ2-3|-|TRBD1
TGTGCCAGCACGAGGACAGGGTTCACAGATACGCAGTATTTT
CASTRTGFTDTQYF
>TRBV12-3/TRBV12-4|TRBJ1-5|many|-
TGTGCCAGCACCCAGTACAATCAGCCCCAGCATTTT
CASTQYNQPQHF
>TRBV7-2|TRBJ1-1|-|-
TGTGCCAGCAGCTCCAGTGCAACTAACACTGAAGCTTTCTTT
CASSSSATNTEAFF
>TRBV20-1|TRBJ1-2|-|TRBD1
TGCAGTGCTAGAGATCAAGGACAGGGAAACTATGGCTACACCTTC
CSARDQGQGNYGYTF
>TRBV19|TRBJ1-1|-|TRBD1
TGTGCCAGTAACAGAGGGGACAGTGAAAGGACTGAAGCTTTCTTT
CASNRGDSERTEAFF
>TRBV19|TRBJ2-7|-|-
TGTGCCAGCCAGGCGGAGGACTACGAGCAGTACTTC
CASQAEDYEQYF
>TRBV13|TRBJ2-1|few|TRBD2
TGTGCCAGCAGCTTACCTAGCGGGTTCCCCTACAATGAGCAGTTCTTC
CASSLPSGFPYNEQFF
>TRBV5-4|TRBJ2-1|-|-
TGTGCCAGCAGCGACCGGGACGCGTCGGATGAGCAGTTCTTC
CASSDRDASDEQFF
>TRBV25-1|TRBJ1-3|few|-
TGTGCCAGCGGCGACCCAGGGAATTCTGGAAACACCATATATTTT
CASGDPGNSGNTIYF
>TRBV15|TRBJ1-3|few|TRBD1
TGTGCCACCAGCAGCCAGGGGGCAAGGGCTGGAAACACCATATATTTT
CATSSQGARAGNTIYF
>TRBV20-1|TRBJ2-7|many|TRBD1
TGCAGTGCTAGAGGGACAGGGGGACCAGGGGAGCAGTACTTC
CSARGTGGPGEQYF
>TRBV7-9|TRBJ1-2|few|-
TGTGCCAGCAGCTTAGGAGGAAACCTCTACACCTTC
CASSLGGNLYTF
>TRBV6-2/TRBV6-3|TRBJ2-2|-|-
TGTGCCAGCACCCCCCCCGGGGGTCTCACCGGGGAGCTGTTTTTT
CASTPPGGLTGELFF
>TRBV7-9|TRBJ2-1|few|TRBD1
TGTGCCAGCAGCTTATTTGGGGGTCCAGGGGGCCTGTATGAGCAGTTCTTC
CASSLFGGPGGLYEQFF
>TRBV5-6|TRBJ2-3|few|-
TGTGCCAGCAGCCTTGGGGCAGTAGATTTTAGCACAGATACGCAGTATTTT
CASSLGAVDFSTDTQYF